This TCR beta chain originates from a study of T cells in Graves' hyperthyroidism and ophthalmopathy. This clonotype has a count of ten or more. Its antigen is undetermined. The V end lost 2 bases, the J end lost 8 bases, and 14 bases lay between the germline ends. The CDR3 covers 14 residues. Germline loops: CDR1 KGHDR, CDR2 SFDVKD. Study-wide findings and caveats: Most thyroid-expanded clonotypes above 0.001 were also found in blood.

Used for diagnoses were clinical symptoms, serum thyroxine and TRAb, thyroid ultrasound and orbital computed tomography. There were TCR beta CDR3 regions amplified from RNA transcripts. HTBI primers were used for first-round RT-PCR of the TCR CDR3. One entry per CDR3 protein results from TCRdb running MiXCR on the multiplex PCR reads. The sample yields about 570,000 distinct CDR3 sequences, 13% to 15% seen once. This chain uses TRBV24-1 with TRBJ1-1; tentative D call: TRBD1 (5 bases). Source material: blood. The sequence was obtained from a woman aged 40-49 years with Graves' hyperthyroidism. CDR3 loop: CATSDSGRGTEAFF. The CDR3 DNA follows: TGTGCCACCAGTGATTCGGGTCGGGGGACCGAAGCTTTCTTT.